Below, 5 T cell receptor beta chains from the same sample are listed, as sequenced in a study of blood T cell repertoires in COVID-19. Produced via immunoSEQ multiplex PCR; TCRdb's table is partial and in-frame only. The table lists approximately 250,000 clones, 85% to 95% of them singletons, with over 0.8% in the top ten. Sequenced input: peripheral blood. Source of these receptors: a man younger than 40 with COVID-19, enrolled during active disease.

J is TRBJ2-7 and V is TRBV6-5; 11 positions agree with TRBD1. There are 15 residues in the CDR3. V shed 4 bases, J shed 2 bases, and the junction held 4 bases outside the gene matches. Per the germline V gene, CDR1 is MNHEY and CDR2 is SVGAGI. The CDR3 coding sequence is TGTGCCAGCAGTTTCGGACAGGGGGCTCCCTACGAGCAGTACTTC. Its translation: CASSFGQGAPYEQYF.

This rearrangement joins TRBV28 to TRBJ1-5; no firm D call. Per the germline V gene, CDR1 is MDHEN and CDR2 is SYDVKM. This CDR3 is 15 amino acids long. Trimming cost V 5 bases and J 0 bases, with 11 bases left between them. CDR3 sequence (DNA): TGTGCCAGCAGTCTCCCTTCAGATAGCAATCAGCCCCAGCATTTT. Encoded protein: CASSLPSDSNQPQHF.

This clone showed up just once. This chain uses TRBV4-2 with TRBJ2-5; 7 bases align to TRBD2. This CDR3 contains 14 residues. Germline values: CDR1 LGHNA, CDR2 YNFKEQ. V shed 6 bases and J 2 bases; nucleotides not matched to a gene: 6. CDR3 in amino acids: CASRGASGQETQYF. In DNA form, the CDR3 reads TGTGCCAGCAGAGGGGCTAGCGGACAAGAGACCCAGTACTTC.

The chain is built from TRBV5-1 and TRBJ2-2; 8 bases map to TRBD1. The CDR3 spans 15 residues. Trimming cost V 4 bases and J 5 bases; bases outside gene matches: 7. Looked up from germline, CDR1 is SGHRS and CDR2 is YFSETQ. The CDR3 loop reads CASSPDRAGTGELFF. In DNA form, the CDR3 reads TGCGCCAGCAGCCCGGACAGGGCGGGGACCGGGGAGCTGTTTTTT.

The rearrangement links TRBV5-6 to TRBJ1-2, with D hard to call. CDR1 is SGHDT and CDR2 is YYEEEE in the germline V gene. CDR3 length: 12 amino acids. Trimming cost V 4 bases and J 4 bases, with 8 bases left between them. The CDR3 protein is CASSRGGYGYTF. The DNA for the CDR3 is TGTGCCAGCAGCCGGGGAGGCTATGGCTACACCTTC.